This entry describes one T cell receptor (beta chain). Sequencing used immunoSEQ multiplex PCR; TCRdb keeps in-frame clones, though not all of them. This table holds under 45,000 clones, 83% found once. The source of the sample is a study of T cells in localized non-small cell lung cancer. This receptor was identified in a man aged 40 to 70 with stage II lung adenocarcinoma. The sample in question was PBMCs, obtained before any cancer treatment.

The CDR3 sequence: CASSFFGARGHTEAFF. DNA for the CDR3: TGTGCCAGCAGTTTTTTTGGTGCAAGGGGACACACTGAAGCTTTCTTT. The chain uses TRBV28 and TRBJ1-1, with D maybe TRBD1 (5 bases). The CDR3 spans 16 residues. Germline CDR1 and CDR2: MDHEN and SYDVKM. The ends were cut back, 3 bases at V and 3 bases at J, with 17 bases in the middle.